The entry below gives a single T cell receptor (beta chain) sequence along with its context. The sample comes from a study of blood T cell repertoires in COVID-19. Overall study: Sources were T cells, B-cell-depleted T cells, or PBMCs; the material itself was cDNA or gDNA.

The CDR3 spans 14 residues. V trimming: 8 bases; J trimming: 1 base; junction bases outside the gene matches: 6. Germline CDR1 MGHDK, CDR2 SYGVNS. Ages ranged from roughly 18 to 100 years, with residence in around 24 US areas. Participant-reported clinical history was the basis for cohort assignment. In the original workflow: Amplification from reference gene primers served as the basis for estimated nucleated cell counts. Assay used: immunoSEQ multiplex PCR; TCRdb lists only in-frame clones, some missing. For V, J and clone size, that table is used; D and trimming come from the DNA. The sample lists approximately 300,000 clones, about 92% occurring once.

Input material: PBMCs or T cells enriched from blood (not recorded which). The clonotype comes from a woman aged 25 to 39 who had recovered from COVID-19. This chain links TRBV25-1 with TRBJ1-1; 8 bases line up with TRBD1. The CDR3 coding sequence is TGTGCCAGCCATCCTCAGGGGGCGAACACTGAAGCTTTCTTT. It codes for CASHPQGANTEAFF.